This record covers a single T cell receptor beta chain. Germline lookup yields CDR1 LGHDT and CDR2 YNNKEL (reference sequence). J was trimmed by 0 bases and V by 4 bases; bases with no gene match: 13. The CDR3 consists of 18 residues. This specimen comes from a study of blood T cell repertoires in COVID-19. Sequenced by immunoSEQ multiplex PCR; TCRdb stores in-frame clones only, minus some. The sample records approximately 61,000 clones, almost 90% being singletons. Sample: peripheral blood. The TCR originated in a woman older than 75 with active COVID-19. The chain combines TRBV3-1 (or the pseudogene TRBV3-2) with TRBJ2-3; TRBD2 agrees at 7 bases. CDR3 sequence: CASSPLWAGGRSTDTQYF. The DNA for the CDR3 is TGTGCCAGCAGCCCACTATGGGCCGGGGGGAGGAGCACAGATACGCAGTATTTT.